The source of this TCR beta chain is a study of blood T cell repertoires in COVID-19. Study background: Samples came from the United States, Italy and Spain, spanning acute and convalescent COVID-19. PBMCs, B-cell-depleted T cells, or T cells provided the cDNA or gDNA that made up the material.

Original handling: Estimates of nucleated cell counts were drawn from the amplification of reference gene primers. Clones were read by immunoSEQ multiplex PCR, and TCRdb kept only the in-frame ones, dropping some. For V, J and clone size, that table is used; D and trimming come from the DNA. Counted here are about 320,000 clones, around 85% occurring once; the ten biggest clones make up around 6.9%. The junction had 11 bases not matched to a gene; V was cut back by 4 bases and J by 2 bases. The germline V gene has CDR1 SGHRS and CDR2 YFSETQ. This CDR3 is built from 18 residues. The TCR was taken from a human donor in a cohort sampled during active COVID-19. The sample comprised peripheral blood. V gene TRBV5-1 combines with J gene TRBJ2-6, with 8 bases that match TRBD2. CDR3 region: CASSPGAAGVPGANVLTF. The CDR3 nucleotides read TGCGCCAGCAGCCCCGGGGCAGCGGGGGTCCCTGGGGCCAACGTCCTGACTTTC.